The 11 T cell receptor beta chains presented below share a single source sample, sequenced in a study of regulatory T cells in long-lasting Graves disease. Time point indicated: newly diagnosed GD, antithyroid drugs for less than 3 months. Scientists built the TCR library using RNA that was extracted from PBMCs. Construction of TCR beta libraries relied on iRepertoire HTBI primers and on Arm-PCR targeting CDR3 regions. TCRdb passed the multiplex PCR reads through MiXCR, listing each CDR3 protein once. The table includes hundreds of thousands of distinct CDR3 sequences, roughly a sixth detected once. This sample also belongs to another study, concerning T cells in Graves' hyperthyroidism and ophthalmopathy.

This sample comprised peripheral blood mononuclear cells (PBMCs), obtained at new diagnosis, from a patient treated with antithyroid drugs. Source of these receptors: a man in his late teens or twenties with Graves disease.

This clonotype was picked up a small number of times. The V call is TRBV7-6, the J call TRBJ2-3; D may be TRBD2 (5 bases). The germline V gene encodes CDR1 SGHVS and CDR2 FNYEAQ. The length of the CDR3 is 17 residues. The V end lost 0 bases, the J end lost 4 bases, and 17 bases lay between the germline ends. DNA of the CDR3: TGTGCCAGCAGCTTAGCGCGCCGGAGGCTAACCCCAGATACGCAGTATTTT. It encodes CASSLARRRLTPDTQYF.

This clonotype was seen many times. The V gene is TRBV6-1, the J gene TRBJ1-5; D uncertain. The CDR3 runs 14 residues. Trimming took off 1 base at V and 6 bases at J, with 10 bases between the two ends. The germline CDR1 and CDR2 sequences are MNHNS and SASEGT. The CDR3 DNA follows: TGTGCCAGCAGTGAAGTCCCGGTCGGTCAGCCCCAGCATTTT. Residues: CASSEVPVGQPQHF.

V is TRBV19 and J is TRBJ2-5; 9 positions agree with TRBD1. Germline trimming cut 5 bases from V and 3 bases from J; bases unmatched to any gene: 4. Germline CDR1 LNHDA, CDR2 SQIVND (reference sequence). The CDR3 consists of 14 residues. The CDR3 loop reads CASSADRGKETQYF. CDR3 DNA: TGTGCCAGTAGTGCGGACAGGGGCAAAGAGACCCAGTACTTC.

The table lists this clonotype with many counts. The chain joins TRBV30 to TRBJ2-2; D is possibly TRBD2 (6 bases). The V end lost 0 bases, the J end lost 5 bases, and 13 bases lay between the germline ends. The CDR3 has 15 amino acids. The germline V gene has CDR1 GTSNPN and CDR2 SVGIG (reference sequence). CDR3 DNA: TGTGCCTGGAGTGTTGGGGAGGCGGGGACCGGGGAGCTGTTTTTT. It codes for CAWSVGEAGTGELFF.

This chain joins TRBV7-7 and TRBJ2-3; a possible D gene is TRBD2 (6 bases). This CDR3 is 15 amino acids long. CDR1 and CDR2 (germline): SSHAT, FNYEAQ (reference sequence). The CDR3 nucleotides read TGTGCTAGCTCCTTTCGGCTAGCGCCCACAGATACGCAGTATTTT. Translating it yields CASSFRLAPTDTQYF. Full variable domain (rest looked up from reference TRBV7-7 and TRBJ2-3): GAGVSQSPRYKVTKRGQDVTLRCDPISSHATLYWYQQALGQGPEFLTYFNYEAQPDKSGLPSDRFSAERPEGSISTLTIQRTEQRDSAMYRCASSFRLAPTDTQYFGPGTRLTVL.

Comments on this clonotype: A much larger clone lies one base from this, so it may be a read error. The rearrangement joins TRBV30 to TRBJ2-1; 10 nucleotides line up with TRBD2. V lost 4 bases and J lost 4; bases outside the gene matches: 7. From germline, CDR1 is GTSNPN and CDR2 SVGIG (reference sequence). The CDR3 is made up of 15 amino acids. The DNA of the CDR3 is TGTGCCTGGATTTCACCGGGACTAGCGTACAATGAGCAGTTCTTC. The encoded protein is CAWISPGLAYNEQFF.

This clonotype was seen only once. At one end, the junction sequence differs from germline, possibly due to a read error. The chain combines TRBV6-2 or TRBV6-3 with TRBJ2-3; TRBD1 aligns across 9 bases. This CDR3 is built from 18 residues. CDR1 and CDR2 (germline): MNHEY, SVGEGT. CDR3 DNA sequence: TGCGCCAGCAGGGACAGGGACGATAGGACTCAGGGCACAGGTACGCAGTATTTT. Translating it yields CASRDRDDRTQGTGTQYF.

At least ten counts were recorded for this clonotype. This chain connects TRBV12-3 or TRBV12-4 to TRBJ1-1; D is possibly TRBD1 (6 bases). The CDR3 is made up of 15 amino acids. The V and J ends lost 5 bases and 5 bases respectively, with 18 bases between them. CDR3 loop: CASSTRPEGVTEAFF. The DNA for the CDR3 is TGTGCCAGCAGTACCCGTCCAGAGGGGGTGACTGAAGCTTTCTTT.

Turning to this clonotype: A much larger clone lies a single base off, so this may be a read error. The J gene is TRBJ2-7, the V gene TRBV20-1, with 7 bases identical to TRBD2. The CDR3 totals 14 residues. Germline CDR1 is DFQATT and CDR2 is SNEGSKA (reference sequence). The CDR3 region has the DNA TGCGGTGCTAGAGACGGCGGGAGATATTACGAGCAGTACTTC. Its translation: CGARDGGRYYEQYF.

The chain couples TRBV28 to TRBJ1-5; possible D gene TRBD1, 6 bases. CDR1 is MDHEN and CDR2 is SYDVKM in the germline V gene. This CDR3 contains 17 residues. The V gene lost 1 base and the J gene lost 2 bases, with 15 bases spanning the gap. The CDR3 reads CASSLLAGANGNQPQHF. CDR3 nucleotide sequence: TGTGCCAGCAGTTTATTGGCAGGGGCAAATGGCAATCAGCCCCAGCATTTT.

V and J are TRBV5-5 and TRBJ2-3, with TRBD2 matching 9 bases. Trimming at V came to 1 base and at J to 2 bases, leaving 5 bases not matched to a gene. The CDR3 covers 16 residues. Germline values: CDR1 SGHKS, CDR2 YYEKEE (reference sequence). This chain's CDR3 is CASSLRLAGPTDTQYF. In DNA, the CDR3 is TGTGCCAGCAGCTTGAGGCTAGCGGGACCCACAGATACGCAGTATTTT.